Below, one TCR beta chain is given with its context. The CDR3 runs 17 residues. Trimming cost V 7 bases and J 1 base; bases outside gene matches: 11. The germline V gene encodes CDR1 LNHDA and CDR2 SQIVND (reference sequence). In the authors' methods: Researchers report that nucleated cell counts were estimated from reference gene primer amplification. Sequencing used immunoSEQ multiplex PCR; TCRdb keeps in-frame clones, though not all of them. Clone size and the V and J calls come from that table; the DNA yielded D and trimming. Of roughly 66,000 clones listed, around 82% are singletons. This entry comes from a study of blood T cell repertoires in COVID-19. Overall study context: Some COVID-19 samples were acute and others convalescent; all came from the United States, Italy and Spain. Sources were T cells, B-cell-depleted T cells, or PBMCs; the material itself was cDNA or gDNA.

Sequences were obtained from peripheral blood. The receptor comes from a man in his fifties or sixties with acute or convalescent COVID-19. The chain uses TRBV19 and TRBJ2-2; TRBD1 agrees at 8 bases. The CDR3 coding sequence is TGTGCCAGTATCCCCGGCGGGACAGGTGTGAACACCGGGGAGCTGTTTTTT. It codes for CASIPGGTGVNTGELFF.